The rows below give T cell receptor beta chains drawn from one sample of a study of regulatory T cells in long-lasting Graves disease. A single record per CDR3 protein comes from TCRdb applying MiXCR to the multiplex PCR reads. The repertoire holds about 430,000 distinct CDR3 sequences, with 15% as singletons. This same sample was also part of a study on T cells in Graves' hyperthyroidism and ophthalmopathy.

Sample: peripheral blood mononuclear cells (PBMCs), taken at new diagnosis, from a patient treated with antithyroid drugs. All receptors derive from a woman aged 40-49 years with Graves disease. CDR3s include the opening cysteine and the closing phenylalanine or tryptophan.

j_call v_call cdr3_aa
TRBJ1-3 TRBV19 CASSSRLGGGLRAGNTIYF
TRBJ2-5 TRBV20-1 CSARDKVAGRETQYF
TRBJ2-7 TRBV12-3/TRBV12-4 CATSGTGDYEQYF
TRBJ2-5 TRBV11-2 CASSFFTQETQYF
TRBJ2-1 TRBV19 CASSMDRGHFSEQFF
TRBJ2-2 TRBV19 CASSTGRTTGELFF
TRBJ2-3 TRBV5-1 CASSLGTSSDTQYF
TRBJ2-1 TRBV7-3 CASSLASSYNEQFF
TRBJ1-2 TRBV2 CASSEDGSYGYTF
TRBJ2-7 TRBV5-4 CASSPGGLAQSSYEQYF
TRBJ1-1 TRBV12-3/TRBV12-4 CASIQGYGLFTEAFF
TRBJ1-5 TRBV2 CASSDGGTGQPQHF
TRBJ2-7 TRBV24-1 CATSSPTPGQGNSYEQYF
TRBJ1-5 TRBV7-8 CASSSTGSGGQPQHF
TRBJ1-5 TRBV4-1 CASKIGQGRDQPQHF
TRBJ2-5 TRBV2 CASSEALAGEAQETQYF
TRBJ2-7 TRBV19 CASSIVTKPYEQYF
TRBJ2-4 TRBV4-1 CASSATGTSAKNIQYF
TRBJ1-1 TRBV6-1 CASRITGGSGEAFF
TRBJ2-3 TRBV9 CASSVTRTGDTQYF
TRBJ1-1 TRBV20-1 CSAREKVTEAFF
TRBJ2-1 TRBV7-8 CASSISGTSYEQFF
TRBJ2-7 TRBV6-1 CASAGARTSVSYEQYF
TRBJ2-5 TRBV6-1 CASSPRGSGTQETQYF
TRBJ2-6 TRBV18 CASSPQQGNSGANVLTF
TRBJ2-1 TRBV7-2 CASSLLAVGEQFF
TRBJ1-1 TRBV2 CASNHRGTEAFF
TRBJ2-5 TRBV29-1 CSVAGRGQQETQYF
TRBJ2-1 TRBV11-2 CASSHGQGAHWFF
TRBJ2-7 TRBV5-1 CASSLASTASYEQYF
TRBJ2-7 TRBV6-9 CASSYRTSGRGEQYF
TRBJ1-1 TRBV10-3 CAISELRQPWSEAFF
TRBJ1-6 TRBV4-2 CASSQDTVGDSPLHF
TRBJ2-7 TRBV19 CASTTAGGSSYEQYF
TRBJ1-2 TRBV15 CATSIAQGAAYGYTF